This T cell receptor (beta chain) stems from a study of blood T cell repertoires in COVID-19. For the study at large: Sites in the United States, Italy and Spain provided acute and convalescent COVID-19 samples. The cDNA or gDNA used as material had been derived from T cells, B-cell-depleted T cells, or PBMCs.

Germline-derived CDR1 and CDR2 are LNHDA and SQIVND (reference sequence). CDR3 length: 15 amino acids. The V segment lost 6 bases and the J segment 3 bases; nucleotides outside the gene matches: 3. The count of this clone is one. In the original workflow: Researchers report that nucleated cell counts were estimated from reference gene primer amplification. Sequenced by immunoSEQ multiplex PCR; TCRdb stores in-frame clones only, minus some. Clone size and the V and J calls come from that table; the DNA yielded D and trimming. The sample shows about 34,000 clones, about 94% of them seen only once. The source material was peripheral blood. The clonotype was recovered from a human donor in a cohort sampled during active COVID-19. This chain connects TRBV19 to TRBJ2-3, with TRBD2 identical over 13 bases. The CDR3: CASRMGLAGTDTQYF. CDR3 coding DNA: TGTGCCAGTAGGATGGGACTAGCGGGGACAGATACGCAGTATTTT.